The clone carrying this TCR beta chain was counted many times. Its antigen is as yet unknown. The CDR3 loop spans 14 amino acids. From germline, CDR1 is SGHVS and CDR2 FQNEAQ. Deletions cut 4 bases from V and 10 bases from J, with 19 bases between. These data originate in a study of early T cells in non-severe SARS-CoV-2 infection. Whole-study context: With bulk RNA from unsorted whole blood as input, sequencing yielded unpaired chains. Study-wide results and caveats: VDJdb-based matching was biased toward anti-spike CD8 responses and missed private and CD4 specificities.

TCRdb called the 5' RACE reads again in MiXCR, with one record for every CDR3 protein. This table holds approximately 89,000 distinct CDR3 sequences, 11% to 15% found once. Source material: whole blood. The sequence came from an adult who was a healthcare worker with PCR-confirmed SARS-CoV-2 infection or an uninfected control (not recorded which). The chain links TRBV7-8 to TRBJ1-1; the D is unclear. DNA for the CDR3: TGTGCCAGCAGCTCTCAAGGGCTCCGGGAGGGAGCTTTCTTT. It specifies CASSSQGLREGAFF.